The next 27 T cell receptor beta chains were all read from a single sample in a study of blood T cell repertoires in COVID-19 (dated by TCRdb to about 2020). Preparation of the library involved the immunoSEQ multiplex PCR assay. TCRdb stores this immuneACCESS table with in-frame sequences only. Part of the clones is absent; in the studies checked, under half of the shortfall reflects unresolved V genes, and no reason is known for the rest. For this sample there are fewer than 200,000 clones; roughly 89% appear just once. In total, the top ten clones hold just under 0.9% of the sample. Sequencing input: peripheral blood. The receptors were sampled from a woman between 18 and 29 years old who had recovered from COVID-19.

The J gene is TRBJ1-1, the V gene TRBV2; D gene uncertain. Trimming pared 5 bases from V and 10 bases from J, leaving 14 bases between. CDR3 length: 12 amino acids. Per the germline V gene, CDR1 is SNHLY and CDR2 is FYNNEI. The CDR3 DNA follows: TGTGCCAGCAGTAAGGACGGGGTCCTAGCTTTCTTT. This gives the protein CASSKDGVLAFF.

This sequence joins TRBV27 and TRBJ2-7; D is uncertain. This CDR3 is built from 14 residues. Trimming cost V 0 bases and J 5 bases, with 11 bases left between them. Germline CDR1 reads MNHEY; CDR2 reads SMNVEV (reference sequence). The CDR3 loop is CASSLSQVLHEQYF. The CDR3 DNA is TGTGCCAGCAGTTTATCTCAGGTTCTCCACGAGCAGTACTTC.

The rearrangement uses TRBV4-3 and TRBJ2-5; no reliable D call. The germline CDR1 and CDR2 sequences are LGHNA and YSLEER. This CDR3 region has 15 residues. The V end was cut by 1 base, the J end by 5 bases, with 14 bases between. CDR3 sequence (DNA): TGCGCCAGCAGCCAAGCCCGCGTCGGTCGGGAGACCCAGTACTTC. Amino acid sequence: CASSQARVGRETQYF.

The chain has TRBV4-1 and TRBJ2-5; no clear D. V lost 1 base, J lost 3 bases, and 6 bases lay in between. CDR1 is MGHRA, CDR2 YSYEKL, per germline. This CDR3 contains 13 residues. The CDR3 sequence is CASSQGLEETQYF. In nucleotides, the CDR3 is TGCGCCAGCAGCCAAGGGCTGGAAGAGACCCAGTACTTC.

V is TRBV5-6 and J is TRBJ2-1, with 7 bases aligning to TRBD2. Trimming at V came to 2 bases and at J to 6 bases, leaving 11 bases not matched to a gene. The CDR3 contains 16 residues. Germline loops: CDR1 SGHDT, CDR2 YYEEEE. DNA for the CDR3: TGTGCCAGCAGCTTAGACAGTTTACTAGCGTTCAATGAGCAGTTCTTC. It is translated as CASSLDSLLAFNEQFF.

This clone was observed a single time. The chain has TRBV4-3 and TRBJ1-4; D call uncertain. The CDR3 length is 16 residues. Germline lookup yields CDR1 LGHNA and CDR2 YSLEER. Trimming stripped 0 bases from V and 5 bases from J, with 13 bases between. The CDR3 loop reads CASSQEAGMANEKLFF. In DNA, the CDR3 is TGCGCCAGCAGCCAAGAGGCCGGGATGGCCAATGAAAAACTGTTTTTT.

The CDR3 reads CATSDKRFRPDTQYF. The CDR3 nucleotides read TGTGCCACCAGTGACAAGAGATTCCGCCCAGATACGCAGTATTTT. This chain links TRBV24-1 with TRBJ2-3; no clear D. Germline V lookup: CDR1 KGHDR, CDR2 SFDVKD. The CDR3 is made up of 15 amino acids. V dropped 4 bases and J dropped 4 bases, with 14 bases sitting between them.

The chain joins TRBV25-1 to TRBJ2-3; no clear D. In germline, CDR1 is MGHDK, CDR2 SYGVNS. V was pared by 5 bases and J by 4 bases, with 16 bases between. There are 15 residues in the CDR3. CDR3: CASSPSRISADTQYF. The CDR3 DNA is TGTGCCAGCAGTCCCAGCAGGATCAGTGCAGATACGCAGTATTTT.

The gene calls are TRBV4-3 and TRBJ2-1; 9 positions match TRBD2. The CDR3 runs 17 residues. J was trimmed by 0 bases and V by 0 bases; bases with no gene match: 3. Germline V gene sequence: CDR1 LGHNA, CDR2 YSLEER. The CDR3 is CASSQDLAGSSYNEQFF. For the CDR3, the DNA is TGCGCCAGCAGCCAAGATCTAGCGGGGAGCTCCTACAATGAGCAGTTCTTC.

This clone has a handful of counts. V and J are TRBV14 and TRBJ2-1, with 9 bases fitting TRBD1. There are 17 residues in the CDR3. Germline CDR1 and CDR2: SGHDN and FVKESK. The V segment lost 1 base and the J segment 0 bases; nucleotides outside the gene matches: 4. The CDR3 DNA reads as TGTGCCAGCAGCCAAGCCGGGACAGGGTTCTCCTACAATGAGCAGTTCTTC. Its protein is CASSQAGTGFSYNEQFF.

V and J are TRBV5-1 and TRBJ2-3, with 11 bases matching TRBD2. Germline assignment: CDR1 SGHRS and CDR2 YFSETQ. The CDR3 has 19 residues. With V trimmed by 5 bases and J by 4 bases, 18 bases remained unmatched. DNA of the CDR3: TGCGCCAGCAGTCGAGGACTAGCGGGCCTACGGACCCGCGCAGATACGCAGTATTTT. It is translated as CASSRGLAGLRTRADTQYF.

This rearrangement joins TRBV7-3 to TRBJ2-3, with 10 bases lining up with TRBD2. Trimming at V came to 2 bases and at J to 5 bases, leaving 1 base not matched to a gene. The V gene's germline CDR1 is SGHTA and CDR2 FQGTGA. This CDR3 comprises 14 residues. For the CDR3, the DNA is TGTGCCAGCAGCTTACTAGCGGGGGAAGATACGCAGTATTTT. Translation: CASSLLAGEDTQYF.

The CDR3 nucleotides read TGTGCCAGCAGCTTAGAATATGGGACAAACCTCTACGAGCAGTACGTC. This translates into CASSLEYGTNLYEQYV. The genes are TRBV11-3 and TRBJ2-7, with D maybe TRBD1 (6 bases). Trimming left V 0 bases short and J 3 bases short, with 15 bases between. The CDR3 runs 16 residues. From germline, CDR1 is SGHNT and CDR2 YENEEA.

This chain links TRBV13 with TRBJ2-3; D gene unclear. The CDR3 totals 11 residues. The ends were cut back, 9 bases at V and 3 bases at J, with 7 bases in the middle. Germline assignment: CDR1 PRHDT and CDR2 FYEKMQ (reference sequence). The CDR3: CASSSTDTQYF. The DNA of the CDR3 is TGTGCCAGTTCCTCGACAGATACGCAGTATTTT.

The chain employs TRBV7-8 and TRBJ1-5; D not resolved. The germline V gene encodes CDR1 SGHVS and CDR2 FQNEAQ. The length of the CDR3 is 13 residues. V lost 5 bases to trimming and J lost 6 bases, with 11 bases between them. The CDR3 spells CASSLGRGQPQHF. The CDR3 nucleotides are TGTGCCAGCAGCCTCGGGCGGGGTCAGCCCCAGCATTTT.

The V and J genes are TRBV7-2 and TRBJ1-2; a weak D match, TRBD1 (5 bases). Germline loops: CDR1 SGHTA, CDR2 FQGNSA. This CDR3 comprises 16 residues. Trimming removed 1 base at V and 8 bases at J, with 20 bases between. The CDR3 sequence: CASSLGLSGIQGGYTF. In nucleotides, the CDR3 is TGTGCCAGCAGCTTAGGGCTTTCAGGGATTCAAGGGGGCTACACCTTC.

This clone was seen only a few times. Other DNA sequences within the sample encode an identical CDR3. The genes are TRBV6-6 and TRBJ2-5; 7 bases agree with TRBD1. The CDR3 contains 14 residues. Germline assignment: CDR1 MNHNY and CDR2 SVGAGI (reference sequence). V was pared by 6 bases and J by 1 base, with 5 bases of the junction left unmatched. CDR3 nucleotides: TGTGCCAGCAGCCCCCGGACAGGCCAAGAGACCCAGTACTTC. This sequence encodes CASSPRTGQETQYF.

The chain links TRBV3-1 (or the pseudogene TRBV3-2) to TRBJ1-5; possible D gene TRBD1, 5 bases. The germline V gene encodes CDR1 LGHDT and CDR2 YNNKEL (reference sequence). The germline V and J ends were trimmed by 1 base and 2 bases, with 18 bases remaining between them. The length of the CDR3 is 18 residues. The DNA of the CDR3 is TGTGCCAGCAGCCAAGGCCCCGGGGGGGTTCTCGGCAATCAGCCCCAGCATTTT. It yields the protein CASSQGPGGVLGNQPQHF.

V usage is TRBV7-8 and J usage is TRBJ1-2, with a possible D match to TRBD1 (5 bases). CDR3 length equals 17 residues. Germline loops: CDR1 SGHVS, CDR2 FQNEAQ. V was pared by 0 bases and J by 0 bases, with 14 bases between. The CDR3 DNA follows: TGTGCCAGCAGCTTAGCAAGGACGGGGGGTACTAACTATGGCTACACCTTC. Translating gives CASSLARTGGTNYGYTF.

This sequence joins TRBV6-5 and TRBJ2-4, with 9 nucleotides matching TRBD1. Germline V CDR1 and CDR2: MNHEY, SVGAGI. The CDR3 is 14 amino acids. V lost 6 bases and J lost 2; bases outside the gene matches: 2. The CDR3: CASRTGGSKNIQYF. DNA of the CDR3: TGTGCCAGCAGGACAGGGGGTTCCAAAAACATTCAGTACTTC.

The J gene is TRBJ1-1, the V gene TRBV6-6; TRBD1 agrees at 8 bases. There are 13 residues in the CDR3. CDR1 MNHNY and CDR2 SVGAGI come from the germline V gene (reference sequence). V shed 7 bases, J shed 3 bases, and the junction held 4 bases outside the gene matches. CDR3 residues: CASITGGDTEAFF. The CDR3 coding sequence is TGTGCCAGCATTACAGGGGGTGACACTGAAGCTTTCTTT.

This clone has just a few counts. The chain combines TRBV5-1 with TRBJ2-3; TRBD2 matches at 10 bases. The CDR3 totals 14 residues. CDR1 and CDR2 from the germline V gene are SGHRS and YFSETQ. Trimming removed 7 bases from V and 5 bases from J; junction bases left unmatched: 7. CDR3 sequence (DNA): TGCGCCAGCGGCACTAGCGGGGTTGGAGATACGCAGTATTTT. It is translated as CASGTSGVGDTQYF.

The V and J genes are TRBV6-5 and TRBJ2-1, with 7 bases lining up with TRBD2. Germline CDR1 MNHEY, CDR2 SVGAGI. This CDR3 contains 15 residues. After removal of 4 bases from V and 3 bases from J, the junction contained 6 bases not matched to a gene. The DNA of the CDR3 is TGTGCCAGCAGTTCGAGGGCGGGGGTCTACAATGAGCAGTTCTTC. It codes for CASSSRAGVYNEQFF.

The CDR3 sequence is CASSSPTRTGYVNTEAFF. DNA of the CDR3: TGTGCCAGCAGCTCCCCCACGCGGACAGGTTACGTGAACACTGAAGCTTTCTTT. The gene calls are TRBV7-9 and TRBJ1-1; 7 bases map to TRBD1. The CDR3 contains 18 residues. The germline V gene encodes CDR1 SEHNR and CDR2 FQNEAQ (reference sequence). The trim removed 4 bases at V and 0 bases at J, leaving 14 bases unmatched.

The DNA of the CDR3 is TGTGCCAGCAGCTCGCAGGGGCCCTATAGCAATCAGCCCCAGCATTTT. Protein product: CASSSQGPYSNQPQHF. The chain combines TRBV7-2 with TRBJ1-5; D is perhaps TRBD1 (6 bases). CDR3 size: 16 residues. Trimming pared 4 bases from V and 0 bases from J, leaving 13 bases between. Looked up from germline, CDR1 is SGHTA and CDR2 is FQGNSA. The full variable domain, in which reference TRBV7-2 and TRBJ1-5 provide the parts outside the CDR3, is GAGVSQSPSNKVTEKGKDVELRCDPISGHTALYWYRQSLGQGLEFLIYFQGNSAPDKSGLPSDRFSAERTGGSVSTLTIQRTQQEDSAVYLCASSSQGPYSNQPQHFGDGTRLSIL.

The gene calls are TRBV3-1 (or the pseudogene TRBV3-2) and TRBJ1-1; perhaps TRBD1 as D (6 bases). The V gene lost 4 bases and the J gene lost 12 bases, with 15 bases spanning the gap. Germline CDR1 reads LGHDT; CDR2 reads YNNKEL (reference sequence). This CDR3 is built from 12 residues. CDR3 DNA: TGTGCCAGCAGCCGCGGACAGTATCTTCCTTTCTTT. It encodes CASSRGQYLPFF.

As concerns this clone: An end of the junction does not agree with germline; a read error may underlie this. This sequence joins TRBV2 and TRBJ1-1; D remains ambiguous. From germline, CDR1 is SNHLY and CDR2 FYNNEI. This CDR3 has 8 amino acids. The DNA of the CDR3 is TGTGCCAGCAGTGTCCGAGGGTTT. This translates into CASSVRGF.